A single sample is the source of the 12 T cell receptor beta chains below, sequenced in a study of PD-1 blockade in classical Hodgkin lymphoma. The table came from immunoSEQ multiplex PCR; TCRdb's copy has only in-frame clones and leaves some out. Of around 45,000 clones listed, about three quarters are singletons. Time point defined: cycle 4 day 1 (C4D1), after five to seven weeks of nivolumab. Every one of the patients relapsed after autologous stem cell transplantation (brentuximab vedotin exposure was variable). The sequencing used peripheral blood mononuclear cells (PBMCs), collected before the fourth cycle of nivolumab. The receptor source for this set is a human donor with classical Hodgkin lymphoma.

V gene TRBV13 combines with J gene TRBJ2-7; 10 positions agree with TRBD1. The CDR3 contains 16 residues. Germline trimming cut 4 bases from V and 5 bases from J; bases unmatched to any gene: 11. CDR1 PRHDT and CDR2 FYEKMQ come from the germline V gene (reference sequence). CDR3 protein: CASSSPGQGWQDEQYF. As DNA, the CDR3 is TGTGCCAGCAGCTCCCCGGGACAGGGGTGGCAAGACGAGCAGTACTTC.

A few counts support this clone. The CDR3 reads CASSYQPRDQPQHF. The CDR3 DNA is TGTGCCAGCAGTTACCAACCCCGCGATCAGCCCCAGCATTTT. The chain links TRBV6-6 to TRBJ1-5, with D unclear. V lost 2 bases and J lost 5, with 10 bases in between. Germline V lookup: CDR1 MNHNY, CDR2 SVGAGI (reference sequence). CDR3 size: 14 residues.

V gene TRBV9 combines with J gene TRBJ2-1; tentatively, D is TRBD1 (5 bases). The CDR3 runs to 14 residues. The V end lost 1 base, the J end lost 6 bases, and 11 bases lay between the germline ends. Germline V gene sequence: CDR1 SGDLS, CDR2 YYNGEE. CDR3 amino acids: CASSVQGIGNEQFF. CDR3 nucleotides: TGTGCCAGCAGCGTACAGGGTATCGGCAATGAGCAGTTCTTC.

V and J are TRBV7-2 and TRBJ2-1; no clear D. Looked up from germline, CDR1 is SGHTA and CDR2 is FQGNSA. This CDR3 comprises 15 residues. V shed 1 base and J shed 7 bases, with 14 bases lying between them. CDR3 DNA sequence: TGTGCCAGCAGCTTAGAACTAACAATTCCAAATGAGCAGTTCTTC. Amino acids: CASSLELTIPNEQFF.

This clone is medium-sized. The chain has TRBV9 and TRBJ2-7, with 8 bases that match TRBD2. Germline V lookup: CDR1 SGDLS, CDR2 YYNGEE. The junction had 12 bases not matched to a gene; V was cut back by 4 bases and J by 0 bases. The CDR3 has 17 residues. The CDR3 DNA reads as TGTGCCAGCAGCCCCCGAGCGGGGGCCTTACCCTCCTACGAGCAGTACTTC. Protein: CASSPRAGALPSYEQYF. Full variable domain (outside the CDR3, taken from reference TRBV9 and TRBJ2-7): DSGVTQTPKHLITATGQRVTLRCSPRSGDLSVYWYQQSLDQGLQFLIQYYNGEERAKGNILERFSAQQFPDLHSELNLSSLELGDSALYFCASSPRAGALPSYEQYFGPGTRLTVT.

The V and J genes are TRBV9 and TRBJ2-7, with 13 bases aligning to TRBD2. The junction had 2 bases not matched to a gene; V was cut back by 2 bases and J by 6 bases. This CDR3 is 14 amino acids long. The germline V gene encodes CDR1 SGDLS and CDR2 YYNGEE. CDR3 coding DNA: TGTGCCAGCAGCGTGGGACTAGCGGGGATCGAGCAGTACTTC. It is translated as CASSVGLAGIEQYF.

The chain is built from TRBV4-3 and TRBJ2-7; D unclear. The CDR3 extends over 12 amino acids. Trimming removed 0 bases from V and 5 bases from J, with 5 bases in between. Germline V CDR1 and CDR2: LGHNA, YSLEER. In DNA, the CDR3 is TGCGCCAGCAGCCAAGATCGCCACGAGCAGTACTTC. Translated, it gives CASSQDRHEQYF.

This clone was seen only a few times. The gene calls are TRBV5-4 and TRBJ1-2; D gene ambiguous. The germline V gene has CDR1 SGHNT and CDR2 YYREEE (reference sequence). V was cut by 4 bases and J by 1 base, with 8 bases left in between. The CDR3 runs 13 residues. CDR3 residues: CASSPGDNYGYTF. CDR3 nucleotide sequence: TGTGCCAGCAGCCCCGGGGATAACTATGGCTACACCTTC.

This clone was recorded a few times. The V and J genes are TRBV7-6 and TRBJ2-7; D is undetermined. Germline V gives CDR1 SGHVS, CDR2 FNYEAQ. The CDR3 is 13 amino acids. The V end was cut by 3 bases, the J end by 5 bases, with 11 bases between. The CDR3 bases are TGTGCCAGCAGCTTTTCTCTGGCCCACGAGCAGTACTTC. This gives the protein CASSFSLAHEQYF.

This rearrangement joins TRBV5-1 to TRBJ2-7; 12 nucleotides line up with TRBD2. The CDR3 consists of 19 residues. Germline CDR1 is SGHRS and CDR2 is YFSETQ. J gave up 5 bases and V 4 bases, and 19 bases lay outside the gene matches. CDR3 region: CASSPEGLAGGPEANEQYF. CDR3 in DNA: TGCGCCAGCAGCCCCGAGGGGCTAGCGGGGGGGCCAGAGGCCAACGAGCAGTACTTC.

This clone has just a few counts. The chain combines TRBV11-2 with TRBJ2-2; no definite D call. The V gene's germline CDR1 is SGHAT and CDR2 FQNNGV. CDR3 size: 14 residues. Deletions cut 5 bases from V and 7 bases from J, with 14 bases between. In DNA form, the CDR3 reads TGTGCCAGCAGCCCGTTGGGGTGGGGCGGGGAGCTGTTTTTT. The encoded protein is CASSPLGWGGELFF.

The V gene is TRBV6-1, the J gene TRBJ1-1; perhaps TRBD1 as D (5 bases). Germline assignment: CDR1 MNHNS and CDR2 SASEGT. Trimming removed 5 bases at V and 1 base at J, with 8 bases between. This CDR3 contains 13 residues. Here the CDR3 DNA reads TGTGCCAGCAGTCCTCAGGGGAACACTGAAGCTTTCTTT. It encodes CASSPQGNTEAFF.